The 18 T cell receptor beta chains below all came from one sample that was sequenced in a study of shared clonotypes between healthy human individuals. Here immunoSEQ multiplex PCR was the method, and the copy in TCRdb shows in-frame clones only, minus some. The sample yields about 580,000 clones, roughly 98% seen once. CD45RO-negative CD8 cells positively selected for CCR7 made up the naive population, which excluded terminally differentiated effector memory CD45RA+ cells. Sequenced material: naive CD8+ T cells sorted from blood. All receptors derive from a man aged 25-45 years in good health.

On this clone: The same CDR3 arises from other DNA sequences in this sample as well. The chain combines TRBV2 with TRBJ2-7, with D maybe TRBD1 (5 bases). Germline CDR1 and CDR2: SNHLY and FYNNEI. V was shortened by 3 bases and J by 1 base, with 7 bases between the two germline ends. The CDR3 sequence is 13 residues long. In DNA form, the CDR3 reads TGTGCCAGCAGTGACAGGGTGTCCTACGAGCAGTACTTC. Amino acids: CASSDRVSYEQYF.

This chain connects TRBV6-5 to TRBJ2-1, with 9 bases aligning to TRBD2. V lost 6 bases, J lost 4 bases, and 7 bases stayed unmatched. Looked up from germline, CDR1 is MNHEY and CDR2 is SVGAGI. CDR3 length: 15 amino acids. The DNA for the CDR3 is TGTGCCAGCAGACAGGGGCTAGCGGGATACAATGAGCAGTTCTTC. Protein product: CASRQGLAGYNEQFF.

This rearrangement joins TRBV30 to TRBJ2-2, with a tentative D call TRBD2 (6 bases). This CDR3 is built from 15 residues. From germline, CDR1 is GTSNPN and CDR2 SVGIG (reference sequence). The V and J ends lost 0 bases and 0 bases respectively, with 8 bases between them. The CDR3 sequence: CAWSVGDSNTGELFF. In nucleotides, the CDR3 is TGTGCCTGGAGTGTAGGGGACTCGAACACCGGGGAGCTGTTTTTT.

The gene calls are TRBV28 and TRBJ1-1; 10 bases are shared with TRBD1. Germline V gives CDR1 MDHEN, CDR2 SYDVKM. Trimming at V came to 3 bases and at J to 0 bases, leaving 4 bases not matched to a gene. The CDR3 runs 16 residues. CDR3 coding DNA: TGTGCCAGCAGTTTGTTAGACAGGGGGCTGAACACTGAAGCTTTCTTT. As protein: CASSLLDRGLNTEAFF.

The chain has TRBV27 and TRBJ2-1; 8 bases are shared with TRBD2. J lost 6 bases, V lost 1 base, and 8 bases had no gene match. CDR3 length equals 16 residues. CDR1 is MNHEY, CDR2 SMNVEV, per germline (reference sequence). The CDR3 sequence: CASSLYASGSGNEQFF. CDR3 nucleotide sequence: TGTGCCAGCAGTTTATACGCCAGCGGGAGCGGCAATGAGCAGTTCTTC.

V gene TRBV30 combines with J gene TRBJ1-2; the D gene is possibly TRBD1 (5 bases). CDR3 length: 16 residues. Trimming removed 0 bases from V and 6 bases from J, with 20 bases in between. The germline V gene encodes CDR1 GTSNPN and CDR2 SVGIG (reference sequence). The CDR3 reads CAWSVREGKNWDGYTF. The CDR3 DNA reads TGTGCCTGGAGTGTGCGTGAGGGGAAAAATTGGGATGGCTACACCTTC.

This chain uses TRBV29-1 with TRBJ2-3; 9 positions match TRBD1. The CDR3 contains 16 residues. The V segment lost 8 bases and the J segment 2 bases; nucleotides outside the gene matches: 14. Per the germline V gene, CDR1 is SQVTM and CDR2 is ANQGSEA. This chain's CDR3 is CSTTEQGASTTDTQYF. The CDR3 DNA sequence: TGCAGCACGACGGAACAGGGGGCGAGTACCACAGATACGCAGTATTTT.

This sequence joins TRBV5-6 and TRBJ2-7; D gene ambiguous. Germline CDR1 and CDR2: SGHDT and YYEEEE. The CDR3 contains 15 residues. With 0 bases removed from V and 5 bases from J, the gap between germline ends came to 15 bases. The CDR3 is CASSLGNRAPHEQYF. The CDR3 DNA follows: TGTGCCAGCAGCTTGGGCAACCGGGCCCCCCACGAGCAGTACTTC. The variable domain in full, completed from reference TRBV5-6 and TRBJ2-7, reads DAGVTQSPTHLIKTRGQQVTLRCSPKSGHDTVSWYQQALGQGPQFIFQYYEEEERQRGNFPDRFSGHQFPNYSSELNVNALLLGDSALYLCASSLGNRAPHEQYFGPGTRLTVT.

J is TRBJ2-3 and V is TRBV7-6; unclear D gene. CDR1 is SGHVS and CDR2 is FNYEAQ in the germline V gene. CDR3 size: 12 residues. V dropped 5 bases and J dropped 6 bases, with 9 bases sitting between them. For the CDR3, the DNA is TGTGCCAGCAGCCGTCCTCATGATACGCAGTATTTT. Protein: CASSRPHDTQYF.

The rearrangement uses TRBV27 and TRBJ1-2, with D hard to call. Germline values: CDR1 MNHEY, CDR2 SMNVEV (reference sequence). The V end was cut by 5 bases, the J end by 5 bases, with 12 bases between. The length of the CDR3 is 13 residues. DNA for the CDR3: TGTGCCAGCAGTACCGGCGGAAGGTATGGCTACACCTTC. Its protein product is CASSTGGRYGYTF.

The rearrangement joins TRBV13 to TRBJ2-5, with 14 bases that match TRBD2. Germline trimming cut 5 bases from V and 5 bases from J; bases unmatched to any gene: 10. This CDR3 region has 17 residues. The germline CDR1 and CDR2 sequences are PRHDT and FYEKMQ (reference sequence). The DNA for the CDR3 is TGTGCCAGCAGCCCCGCGGGACTAGCGGGAGCAGGGGAGACCCAGTACTTC. Translation gives CASSPAGLAGAGETQYF.

The chain employs TRBV7-9 and TRBJ2-3; TRBD2 aligns across 11 bases. Trimming at V came to 5 bases and at J to 6 bases, leaving 13 bases not matched to a gene. Germline V gene data show CDR1 as SEHNR and CDR2 as FQNEAQ (reference sequence). This CDR3 spans 17 amino acids. The CDR3 DNA reads TGTGCCAGCAGCAATCCCTTTTCTAGCGGGAGGATGGATACGCAGTATTTT. It is translated as CASSNPFSSGRMDTQYF.

The chain joins TRBV9 to TRBJ2-3; TRBD2 matches at 9 bases. Looked up from germline, CDR1 is SGDLS and CDR2 is YYNGEE. J lost 2 bases, V lost 4 bases, and 5 bases had no gene match. CDR3 length: 15 residues. In nucleotides, the CDR3 is TGTGCCAGCAGCCTAGGGACTAGCACCACAGATACGCAGTATTTT. Translating it yields CASSLGTSTTDTQYF.

Note on this clone: Other DNA sequences in the sample encode the same CDR3. This rearrangement joins TRBV9 to TRBJ2-7; TRBD1 agrees at 8 bases. V dropped 3 bases and J dropped 1; count of bases not matched to a gene: 3. The CDR3 contains 14 residues. Germline V lookup: CDR1 SGDLS, CDR2 YYNGEE. Here the CDR3 DNA reads TGTGCCAGCAGCGCCCGGGACAGGTCCTACGAGCAGTACTTC. Protein: CASSARDRSYEQYF.

Of note for this clone: This CDR3 is also generated by other DNA sequences in the sample. The gene calls are TRBV5-1 and TRBJ2-7; the D is unclear. Trimming shortened V by 0 bases and J by 0 bases, and 4 bases separated the two germline ends. This CDR3 region has 13 residues. In germline, CDR1 is SGHRS, CDR2 YFSETQ. The CDR3 bases are TGCGCCAGCAGCTTGGGCAGCTCCTACGAGCAGTACTTC. Translation: CASSLGSSYEQYF.

This clone was observed a single time. The rearrangement links TRBV7-9 to TRBJ1-1, with 7 bases that match TRBD1. This CDR3 is 14 amino acids long. Germline loops: CDR1 SEHNR, CDR2 FQNEAQ (reference sequence). The V gene end was trimmed by 5 bases and the J gene end by 2 bases; junction bases not matched to a gene: 5. In DNA form, the CDR3 reads TGTGCCAGCAGCGCACAGGGGTTTAACACTGAAGCTTTCTTT. Translated, it gives CASSAQGFNTEAFF.

In regard to this clone: Additional DNA sequences in this sample encode the identical CDR3. The J gene is TRBJ1-1, the V gene TRBV5-1, with unresolved D. V was trimmed by 0 bases and J by 0 bases, leaving 3 bases between them. This CDR3 contains 13 residues. The germline CDR1 and CDR2 sequences are SGHRS and YFSETQ. The CDR3, as DNA: TGCGCCAGCAGCTTGGCCCTGAACACTGAAGCTTTCTTT. This codes for CASSLALNTEAFF.

J is TRBJ2-1 and V is TRBV7-8; D is uncertain. The CDR3 extends over 14 amino acids. Germline values: CDR1 SGHVS, CDR2 FQNEAQ. Deletions cut 1 base from V and 8 bases from J, with 12 bases between. For the CDR3, the DNA is TGTGCCAGCAGCTTAGTGGGCAGACTGGATGAGCAGTTCTTC. Translation: CASSLVGRLDEQFF.